The 2 T cell receptor beta chains reported below all come from one sample, sequenced in a study of blood T cell repertoires in COVID-19. Produced via immunoSEQ multiplex PCR; TCRdb's table is partial and in-frame only. The data hold approximately 110,000 clones, with about 83% observed a single time. Sequenced sample: peripheral blood. The receptor set was obtained from a human donor in a cohort sampled during active COVID-19.

The chain couples TRBV6-5 to TRBJ2-5; weak D call: TRBD2 (6 bases). V was shortened by 0 bases and J by 4 bases, with 15 bases between the two germline ends. There are 16 residues in the CDR3. Germline V gene data show CDR1 as MNHEY and CDR2 as SVGAGI. The CDR3 sequence is CASSYSSGDLRETQYF. The CDR3 coding sequence is TGTGCCAGCAGTTACTCGTCGGGAGACTTGCGAGAGACCCAGTACTTC.

The chain joins TRBV27 to TRBJ1-2; possible D gene TRBD1, 6 bases. Germline V gene data show CDR1 as MNHEY and CDR2 as SMNVEV (reference sequence). V lost 3 bases and J lost 4, with 15 bases in between. The CDR3 spans 15 residues. CDR3 amino acids: CASSFGAGGTYGYTF. In DNA, the CDR3 is TGTGCCAGCAGTTTCGGGGCGGGGGGCACCTATGGCTACACCTTC.